This TCR beta chain was sequenced during a study of identical twins. Study-level findings and limits: A lower insertion count was a feature of abundant cord blood beta clonotypes, with no such feature in memory repertoires.

This clonotype was counted at least ten times. Its antigen remains unidentified. TCRdb passed the 5' RACE reads through MiXCR, listing each CDR3 protein once. Of 450,000 or so distinct CDR3 sequences listed, 24% are singletons. Germline CDR1 DFQATT, CDR2 SNEGSKA (reference sequence). Germline trimming cut 5 bases from V and 3 bases from J; bases unmatched to any gene: 9. This CDR3 has 14 residues. These records were also assigned to another study, of T cells expressing NK-cell markers.

The chain employs TRBV20-1 and TRBJ1-1; 7 nucleotides match TRBD1. This TCR derives from a woman younger than 35 in good health. The sequencing input was CD4+ T cells sorted from blood. The CDR3 sequence: CSAVGSGGDTEAFF. The CDR3 nucleotides are TGCAGTGCTGTCGGGTCAGGGGGGGACACTGAAGCTTTCTTT.